This TCR beta chain originates from a study of T cell responses to AZD1222 COVID-19 vaccine (dated by TCRdb to the early 2020s). Study-level background: TCR sequencing covered approximately 230 trial participants: roughly 200 given two doses of AZD1222 and some 25 given two doses of MenACWY control vaccine. Enrollment into the trials was organized by age into subgroups of 18-55, 56-69 and 70-plus years, and those subgroups contained approximately 160, 26 and 62 TCR-sequenced participants, respectively. Here is what the overall study found, with its caveats: Vaccine-associated CD4 TCRs spanned the whole spike protein, with dominant responses in regions 160-218 and 743-854. In the small 56-69-year group, the increase in depth fell short of significance, most likely because of low power. Only six AZD1222 recipients were SARS-CoV-2 seropositive at baseline, limiting conclusions about previously exposed vaccinees. Participants were mostly white British and included more females than males, and it was suggested by the authors that clonal diversity may have been underestimated. No day 14 peak-response samples were available, so repertoires were characterized only after the peak T cell response. After two AZD1222 doses, both the breadth and the depth of spike-specific TCRs were significantly higher than at day 0 and than in MenACWY recipients. Epitopes outside the regions mutated in the B.1.351 and B.1.1.7 variants were reportedly recognized by nearly half of the unique spike-specific TCRs.

The cysteine opens and the phenylalanine closes a CDR3 of 14 amino acids. The DNA shown is the 42-base CDR3, in frame from base 1. Reading the germline V gene gives CDR1 SGHTA and CDR2 FQGNSA. A distance of 11 bases separates the germline ends of V and J, which lose 1 base and 4 bases respectively. The CDR3 regions of human TCRbeta chains were subjected to immunosequencing. Turning to the authors' computational methods: TCRs in the repertoires were matched against a reference library of SARS-CoV-2-specific TCRs that had been generated with the MIRA antigen-specificity platform. Breadth was defined as the fraction of unique TCRs that were SARS-CoV-2-associated. Depth was defined as the fraction of total T cells that were SARS-CoV-2-associated. Using the MIRA data, every spike-specific TCR was mapped to the spike region that the TCR reacted to and assigned to either a CD4 or a CD8 class. Log10-transformed breadth and depth values were compared by one-way ANOVA with Sidak's multiple comparisons tests. Not all clones reach the TCRdb copy of this immuneACCESS table, which keeps in-frame sequences only. Checked studies attribute under half of the gap to unresolved V genes and leave the rest unexplained. V and J calls and clone size are those listed in that table; D and trimming were worked out from the DNA. Recorded for this sample are around 84,000 clones; around 90% of them occurred a single time. 10% to 13% of the sample belongs to the ten largest clones.

This clone has only one observation. Its specific antigen is unknown. Nothing much larger sits one base from this clone, and base qualities are not available. Interpreted using the paper, the time point label stands for: baseline before first vaccination. This sample's treatment or condition label indicates: meningococcal conjugate vaccine given as trial control. Vaccinee samples were obtained from the UK trials COV001 and COV002, which included a single-blind randomized controlled phase 2/3 trial of AZD1222 (ChAdOx1 nCoV-19) in healthy adults. For TCRbeta chain sequencing, PBMC samples from trial participants were taken at day 0 and at day 28 after the second dose.

Source: peripheral blood, taken on day 0 of MenACWY control vaccination. This clonotype was obtained from an adult in good health. Here the chain combines TRBV7-2 and TRBJ2-7, and perhaps TRBD1 as D gene, on 6 matching bases. The CDR3 reads as follows: CASSLGGQAYEQYF. The base sequence is TGTGCCAGCAGCTTAGGGGGACAAGCGTACGAGCAGTACTTC.